This TCR beta chain was obtained from a study of cytomegalovirus exposure and HLA in healthy donors (dated by TCRdb to between 2016 and 2019). Turning to the overall study: An earlier analysis of around 600 of the donors reported approximately 290 Gb of sequence data and around 110 million unique TCR beta sequences from some 180 million T cells. Around 300 gigabases of sequencing data and tens of millions of unique TCR sequences were included in an early release covering 550 to 650 HLA-typed donors. Of the approximately 400 genotyped donors, around 81% fell in the genetic ancestry cluster associated with self-reported Caucasian donors. The study was designed to test whether signatures of past pathogen exposure could be identified by cataloging public T cell receptors. Using immunosequencing, the study profiled T cell repertoires from about 610 subjects and related those repertoires to cytomegalovirus serostatus. Besides the first cohort of hundreds of subjects, a separate validation cohort made up of roughly 130 different subjects was used. To predict cytomegalovirus infection status, the study combined high-throughput TCR immunosequencing, statistical association of individual TCRs with disease status, and machine learning. To study patterns of TCR occurrence, a later analysis re-analyzed previously published TCR beta repertoires from around 700 donors and added high-resolution HLA genotyping. Rather than using new phenotypic data, the later analysis identified candidate immune exposures from TCR beta sequences and from how often those sequences occurred across donors. An earlier analysis of 450 to 750 of the donors used high-throughput TCR beta sequencing to judge whether each TCR beta V gene segment behaved as functional or pseudogenic. Donor age, sex, ethnicity and CMV serostatus were collected together with the repertoire data. In a later genetic analysis, genome-wide SNP genotypes for about 55% of the 666 donors were used, and that subset was treated as a discovery cohort. All discovery cohort repertoires had been generated using a single sequencing platform. Class I and class II HLA loci were covered by the typing at four-digit resolution. The number of donors typed differed by locus, with roughly 629-640 for A, B, C, DRB1 and DQB1, over 500 for DQA1, about 610 for DPA1, and approximately 470 for DPB1. Four to six DR-DQ haplotypes were handled as single units for association and clustering, since linkage in the cohort was strong. On average, over 200,000 unique TCR beta nucleotide sequences were sequenced per donor among 398 genotyped donors of the cohort, with roughly 20% of those sequences being non-productive.

Sequences MNHNS (CDR1) and SASEGT (CDR2) are obtained from the germline V gene. There are 17 amino acids in the CDR3, from cysteine to phenylalanine inclusive. Kept here is only the CDR3 DNA, which spans 51 bases and is read in frame from base 1. At the junction V is shortened by 0 bases and J by 2 bases, with 17 bases in between. The receptor library was made with the immunoSEQ multiplex PCR assay. For the multiplex PCR, a mixture combining 60 forward primers for TCR Vbeta segments and 13 reverse primers for TCR Jbeta segments was used. A multiplex PCR assay on genomic DNA amplified the CDR3 region of rearranged TCR beta genes. On the Illumina HiSeq System, the amplified TCR beta libraries were sequenced as 87-base-pair reads. As for how the authors treated the data: Across the 666 repertoires, a later analysis counted roughly 84 million unique TCR beta chains, roughly 11 million of which were shared by at least two donors. A nearest-neighbor algorithm error-corrected the raw reads and collapsed the reads into unique sequences, merging closely related sequences to remove PCR and sequencing errors. To assign V, D and J gene segments, CDR3 sequences were aligned to IMGT reference sequences. For a sequence to be retained, a match of at least six nucleotides was required to both a V gene segment and a J gene segment. A rearrangement counted as productive if the CDR3 had no stop codons and remained in frame with V and J, and every other rearrangement counted as non-productive. CDR3 was defined by IMGT convention, running from the second conserved V-encoded cysteine to the conserved J-encoded phenylalanine. The earlier analysis of fewer than 700 of the donors excluded sequences that lacked an unambiguous match to a single V gene segment. An earlier analysis of 500 to 700 of the donors classified V segments as functional when productive rearrangements were above 56.7% and as segregating when the standard deviation between donors was above 5%. To diagnose cytomegalovirus status from the catalog of TCR beta chain sequences, a statistical classification framework was built. In a later analysis, V and J genes were assigned by comparing TCR nucleotide sequences against IMGT/GENE-DB human TR gene sequences. The TCRdist pipeline was used in a later analysis to assign CDR3 sequences and most-parsimonious VDJ recombination scenarios. In a later analysis, each TCR beta chain was defined by its CDR3 amino acid sequence together with its V-gene family, and reads lacking a unique V-gene family were excluded. In a later analysis, approximately 590 highly shared, low-generation-probability nucleotide sequences were removed to address suspected cross-contamination and a sequencing artifact. For each public chain, a later analysis derived a clonal expansion index from normalized ranks of inferred template counts within each repertoire. A later analysis computed generation probabilities with a VDJ recombination model fitted to out-of-frame rearrangements, and checked the results against IGoR. A later analysis scored TCR-TCR, TCR-HLA and TCR-CMV co-occurrence with hypergeometric tests, applying a repertoire-size bias correction to TCR pairs. In a later analysis, false discovery rates were estimated by permuting HLA or CMV assignments 20 times. In a later analysis, co-occurring TCRs were grouped using DBSCAN, and TCRdist sequence similarity was added for clustering within HLA-allele-positive subsets. For co-occurrence clustering, repertoires with fewer than 30,000 or more than 120,000 public chains were excluded, along with roughly five repertoires with anomalous nucleotide sharing. TCRdb's version of the immuneACCESS table is confined to in-frame rearrangements and falls short of the full clone set. An unresolved V gene accounts for under half of the shortfall where checked; the remainder is of unknown origin. From that table come the V and J calls and clone size; the DNA was used to work out D and trimming. This sample's listing comprises under 120,000 clones. 0.55% to 0.6% of the sample belongs to the ten largest clones.

What the work shows at the level of the full study, not this receptor alone: Across donors, most TCR sequences were observed very rarely, whereas some public TCRs were present in many individuals. Roughly uniform sequencing depth across donors was assumed in presence/absence analyses, although this assumption may not hold. Over 15 rarely observed V segments, including chromosome 9 orphons, were excluded from the earlier analysis of about 500 of the donors because counts were too low. A few of the identified cytomegalovirus-associated TCR beta chains were confirmed in vitro to be specific for cytomegalovirus antigens. According to a later genetic analysis, donors in an Asian-associated ancestry cluster had fewer N-insertions in productive TCRs than the approximately 610-donor mean. Because HLA typing was unavailable for some donors at each locus, only the typed subset was used in association tests. In an earlier analysis of a few hundred of the donors, most TCR beta V segments were observed in productive rearrangements about 90% or about 30% of the time, broadly matching IMGT annotations. The sequencing pipeline was judged likely to have produced a cluster of highly shared sequence variants as a technical artifact. Immune exposure information for the cohort was limited to CMV serostatus. Linkage disequilibrium might explain the correlated functional status among segregating V segments, but an unknown experimental factor could not be ruled out. A further reported finding was that TCR beta sequences accurately predicted the HLA-A and HLA-B alleles for most subjects in the first cohort. A later analysis found that TCR association rates varied across HLA loci, with DRB1 alleles showing the most associated TCRs and HLA-C alleles the fewest. The authors suggested that the approach could potentially be extended to other disease states and immunological phenotypes. In the study, around 160 TCR beta chains were listed as associated with cytomegalovirus. Assigning TCR associations to individual alleles was difficult when HLA alleles, especially DR and DQ, strongly co-occurred. Only TCR beta chains were sequenced in this cohort, and the absence of alpha or paired-chain data limited detectable features. Some IMGT-functional V segments, including TRBV6-2 and TRBV6-3, could not be told apart with the 87-base-pair reads, so those segments were excluded. A later genetic analysis associated a missense DCLRE1C variant with V-gene and J-gene trimming of TCR beta chains, and an independent cohort replicated the association. The classifier was reported to diagnose cytomegalovirus status with high specificity and sensitivity in both the original cohort and the validation cohort. Specific HLA alleles were associated with 15,000 to 20,000 TCR beta sequences at a false discovery rate of 0.05 in a later analysis. Compared with equally common non-associated chains, HLA-associated TCR beta chains in a later analysis were more clonally expanded and had lower generation probabilities. In a later analysis, most CMV-associated TCR beta chains were found to appear HLA-restricted, with HLA associations seemingly driven largely by CMV exposure. In a later analysis, several top co-occurrence clusters were reported to appear linked to parvovirus B19, influenza, CMV and Epstein-Barr virus.

Points on this clone: Its antigen has not been determined.

The cohort was made up of approximately 670 healthy bone marrow donors. Cohort members were all nominally healthy when sampled, although unrecorded immune exposures were likely present. The donor was CMV seronegative and was included in the group of a few hundred seronegative cohort members. Every donor gave a peripheral blood sample, and the peripheral blood mononuclear cells from that sample were used for TCR beta sequencing. Genomic DNA extraction from the blood cell samples was performed with the Qiagen DNeasy Blood Extraction Kit. The sequence is built from TRBV6-1 and TRBJ2-7, with an unclear D gene assignment. Sequencing was done on a sample of PBMCs. This TCR was recovered from a man aged 50-60 years in good health and CMV-seronegative. The CDR3: CASSEAVTQPSAYEQYF. The base sequence is TGTGCCAGCAGTGAAGCTGTTACGCAGCCAAGCGCCTACGAGCAGTACTTC.